Described below is a single TCR beta chain sequence and its context. Its antigen remains unidentified. This entry is derived from a study of T cell repertoires in cytomegalovirus infection. In TCRdb, the reads were re-called with MiXCR into one record per CDR3 protein. The sample includes about a million distinct CDR3 sequences, roughly 30% of them seen just once. Specimen: cultured CD8+ T cells from PBMCs, collected from culture after CMV antigen stimulation. This clonotype originated in a human donor in good health (CMV status not recorded). Some clones in this sample may be carry-over from other donors' samples.

Here the CDR3 reads CAIRSQGAGYNEQFF. DNA for the CDR3: TGTGCCATCAGAAGCCAGGGGGCCGGTTACAATGAGCAGTTCTTC. V usage is TRBV10-3 and J usage is TRBJ2-1; 8 bases agree with TRBD1. V trimming: 6 bases; J trimming: 4 bases; junction bases outside the gene matches: 8. CDR3 length: 15 residues. CDR1 is ENHRY and CDR2 is SYGVKD in the germline V gene.